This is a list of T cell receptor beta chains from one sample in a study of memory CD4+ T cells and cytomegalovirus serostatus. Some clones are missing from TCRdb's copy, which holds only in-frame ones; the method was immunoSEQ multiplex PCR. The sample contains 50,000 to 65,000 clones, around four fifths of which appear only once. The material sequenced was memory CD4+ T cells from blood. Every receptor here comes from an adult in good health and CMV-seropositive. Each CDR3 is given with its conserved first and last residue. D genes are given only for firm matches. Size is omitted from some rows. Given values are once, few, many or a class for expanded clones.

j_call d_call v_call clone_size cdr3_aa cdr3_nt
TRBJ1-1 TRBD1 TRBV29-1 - CSAQDRGMNTEAFF TGCAGCGCCCAGGACAGGGGGATGAACACTGAAGCTTTCTTT
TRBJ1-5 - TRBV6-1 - CASSGAWTAPNQPQHF TGTGCCAGCAGTGGAGCTTGGACAGCACCCAATCAGCCCCAGCATTTT
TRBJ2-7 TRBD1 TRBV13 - CASSPETGGSYEQYF TGTGCCAGCAGCCCCGAGACAGGGGGGTCCTACGAGCAGTACTTC
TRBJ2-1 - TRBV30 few CAWSEGSNNEQFF TGTGCCTGGAGTGAGGGCAGCAACAATGAGCAGTTCTTC
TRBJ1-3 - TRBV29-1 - CSVVAFTGTGNTIYF TGCAGCGTCGTCGCCTTTACAGGGACTGGAAACACCATATATTTT
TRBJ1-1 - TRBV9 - CASSGGLANTEAFF TGTGCCAGCAGCGGAGGCCTCGCGAACACTGAAGCTTTCTTT
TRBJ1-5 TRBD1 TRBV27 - CASSSRVGVGQDQNQPQHF TGTGCCAGCAGTTCACGAGTCGGGGTCGGACAGGACCAAAATCAGCCCCAGCATTTT
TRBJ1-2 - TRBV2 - CASSVRGDGYTF TGTGCCAGCAGTGTAAGGGGAGATGGCTACACCTTC
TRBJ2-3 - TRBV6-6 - CASSYRRERPTDTQYF TGTGCCAGCAGTTACAGGCGGGAACGTCCCACAGATACGCAGTATTTT
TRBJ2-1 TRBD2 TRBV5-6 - CASSYGGGYNEQFF TGTGCCAGCAGCTACGGCGGGGGTTACAATGAGCAGTTCTTC
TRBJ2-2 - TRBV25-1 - CASSDPPGGRTGELFF TGTGCCAGCAGCGACCCCCCCGGGGGCAGGACCGGGGAGCTGTTTTTT
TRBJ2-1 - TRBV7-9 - CASSLRSAGTLNNEQFF TGTGCCAGCAGCTTGAGGTCCGCGGGAACCCTGAACAATGAGCAGTTCTTC
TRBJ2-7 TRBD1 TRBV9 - CASSVQTGPYEQYF TGTGCCAGCAGCGTCCAGACAGGGCCCTACGAGCAGTACTTC
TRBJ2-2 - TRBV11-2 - CASSLTGTGELFF TGTGCCAGCAGCCTGACAGGAACCGGGGAGCTGTTTTTT
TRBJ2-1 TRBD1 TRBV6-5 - CASSSGQGAYNEQFF TGTGCCAGCAGTTCGGGACAGGGAGCCTACAATGAGCAGTTCTTC
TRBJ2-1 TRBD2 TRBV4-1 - CASSPFSGGLDEQFF TGCGCCAGCAGCCCCTTTAGCGGGGGGTTGGATGAGCAGTTCTTC
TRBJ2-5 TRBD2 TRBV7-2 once CASNPGGGAKETQYF TGTGCCAGCAACCCGGGCGGGGGGGCCAAAGAGACCCAGTACTTC
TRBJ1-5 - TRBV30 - CAWTPRPPLRQPQHF TGTGCCTGGACCCCCCGGCCACCTCTGAGGCAGCCCCAGCATTTT
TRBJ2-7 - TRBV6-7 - CASSYSIINQGNSYEQYF TGTGCCAGCAGTTACTCCATAATTAACCAGGGGAACTCCTACGAGCAGTACTTC
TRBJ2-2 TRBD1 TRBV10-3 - CAISESILDREFRELFF TGTGCCATCAGTGAGTCGATACTGGACAGGGAATTCCGGGAGCTGTTTTTT
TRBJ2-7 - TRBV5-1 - CASSPWTAYEQYF TGCGCCAGCAGCCCATGGACAGCCTACGAGCAGTACTTC
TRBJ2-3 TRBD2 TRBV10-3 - CAISDPRGGSTDTQYF TGTGCCATCAGTGACCCTCGGGGGGGAAGCACAGATACGCAGTATTTT
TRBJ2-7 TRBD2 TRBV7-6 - CASSGQGLAVEKQYF TGTGCCAGCAGCGGACAGGGACTAGCGGTCGAAAAGCAGTACTTC
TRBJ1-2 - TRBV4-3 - CASSQDQVTRTF TGCGCCAGCAGCCAAGATCAAGTTACGAGGACCTTC
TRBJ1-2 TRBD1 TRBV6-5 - CASSYSRTGDRYTF TGTGCCAGCAGTTACTCTCGGACAGGGGATCGCTACACCTTC
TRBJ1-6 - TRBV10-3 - CAVTRDGNSPLHF TGTGCCGTAACTCGGGACGGTAATTCACCCCTCCACTTT
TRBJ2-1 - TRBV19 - CASSRGTAYNEQFF TGTGCCAGTAGTCGCGGGACAGCCTACAATGAGCAGTTCTTC
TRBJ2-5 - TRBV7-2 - CASSLDVGRGTFETQYF TGTGCCAGCAGCTTAGATGTAGGACGGGGGACCTTTGAGACCCAGTACTTC
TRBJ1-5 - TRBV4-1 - CASSQDSRGGNQPQHF TGCGCCAGCAGCCAAGATAGCAGGGGCGGGAATCAGCCCCAGCATTTT
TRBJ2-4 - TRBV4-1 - CASSQDSRGTLPRGHIQYF TGCGCCAGCAGCCAAGACTCCCGTGGGACATTGCCTCGGGGGCACATTCAGTACTTC
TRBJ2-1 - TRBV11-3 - CASSLRGVEDEQFF TGTGCCAGCAGCTTACGAGGGGTCGAGGATGAGCAGTTCTTC